The 25 T cell receptor beta chains reported below all come from one sample, sequenced in a study of cytomegalovirus exposure and HLA in healthy donors. The study ran its PCR with 60 Vbeta and 13 Jbeta primers. Profiling relied on immunoSEQ multiplex PCR, and the TCRdb table lists in-frame clones only, not all of them. This specimen shows approximately 110,000 clones; the ten leading clones hold about 3.5%. The sample taken for sequencing was PBMCs. The receptor set was obtained from a man younger than 30 in good health and CMV-seronegative.

The V and J genes are TRBV5-1 and TRBJ1-2; 11 bases are shared with TRBD1. Per germline, CDR1 SGHRS and CDR2 YFSETQ. This CDR3 region has 14 residues. Unmatched junction bases numbered 6, after V lost 5 bases and J lost 6 bases. CDR3 sequence: CASSRDRGSDGYTF. CDR3 coding DNA: TGCGCCAGCAGTAGGGACAGGGGGTCGGATGGCTACACCTTC.

The chain uses TRBV5-1 and TRBJ2-5; 9 bases are a match to TRBD2. V lost 2 bases, J lost 5 bases, and 7 bases stayed unmatched. The length of the CDR3 is 15 residues. The V gene's germline CDR1 is SGHRS and CDR2 YFSETQ. Written as DNA, the CDR3 is TGCGCCAGCAGCTTAGGAGCGGGGGGCGTGGAGACCCAGTACTTC. It is translated as CASSLGAGGVETQYF.

The chain joins TRBV27 to TRBJ2-7; possibly TRBD1 for D (6 bases). Germline V gene sequence: CDR1 MNHEY, CDR2 SMNVEV (reference sequence). The CDR3 spans 14 residues. V was clipped by 4 bases and J by 2 bases, with 12 bases between them. Here the CDR3 reads CASSWAQGPYEQYF. For the CDR3, the DNA is TGTGCCAGCAGTTGGGCTCAGGGGCCCTACGAGCAGTACTTC.

This chain uses TRBV19 with TRBJ2-1; tentative D call: TRBD1 (5 bases). Germline lookup yields CDR1 LNHDA and CDR2 SQIVND (reference sequence). The CDR3 contains 19 residues. The V gene lost 4 bases and the J gene lost 7 bases, with 29 bases spanning the gap. This CDR3 reads CASSTWVGPRIGSGNEQFF. The CDR3 bases are TGTGCCAGTAGTACATGGGTGGGGCCCCGGATAGGTTCTGGTAATGAGCAGTTCTTC. The full variable domain, rest sourced from reference TRBV19 and TRBJ2-1, is DGGITQSPKYLFRKEGQNVTLSCEQNLNHDAMYWYRQDPGQGLRLIYYSQIVNDFQKGDIAEGYSVSREKKESFPLTVTSAQKNPTAFYLCASSTWVGPRIGSGNEQFFGPGTRLTVL.

The genes are TRBV7-2 and TRBJ2-1, with 15 positions matching TRBD2. The V gene's germline CDR1 is SGHTA and CDR2 FQGNSA. CDR3 length: 17 amino acids. V lost 6 bases, J lost 9 bases, and 12 bases stayed unmatched. The CDR3 DNA reads as TGTGCCAGCAGGACACCGGGACTAGCGGGAGGTAAAGGTGAGCAGTTCTTC. Protein: CASRTPGLAGGKGEQFF. The full variable domain, its missing parts supplied by reference TRBV7-2 and TRBJ2-1, is GAGVSQSPSNKVTEKGKDVELRCDPISGHTALYWYRQSLGQGLEFLIYFQGNSAPDKSGLPSDRFSAERTGGSVSTLTIQRTQQEDSAVYLCASRTPGLAGGKGEQFFGPGTRLTVL.

For the CDR3, the DNA is TGTGCCAGCAGCCAAGTATTATCCTACAATGAGCAGTTCTTC. It encodes CASSQVLSYNEQFF. V and J are TRBV14 and TRBJ2-1, with unresolved D. The CDR3 has 14 residues. Germline assignment: CDR1 SGHDN and CDR2 FVKESK. Trimming pared 1 base from V and 1 base from J, leaving 5 bases between.

This chain links TRBV11-2 with TRBJ2-1; the D is unclear. With 4 bases removed from V and 7 bases from J, the gap between germline ends came to 8 bases. The germline V gene encodes CDR1 SGHAT and CDR2 FQNNGV. The CDR3 is 12 amino acids. The CDR3 protein is CASSSTSNEQFF. For the CDR3, the DNA is TGTGCCAGCAGCTCGACTTCAAATGAGCAGTTCTTC.

The chain links TRBV9 to TRBJ2-7; 9 nucleotides match TRBD2. V lost 4 bases, J lost 0 bases, and 14 bases stayed unmatched. Germline-derived CDR1 and CDR2 are SGDLS and YYNGEE. This CDR3 contains 18 residues. The CDR3 reads CASSTTQAGGYSSYEQYF. The CDR3, as DNA: TGTGCCAGCAGCACTACACAAGCGGGGGGTTACAGCTCCTACGAGCAGTACTTC.

The chain couples TRBV19 to TRBJ2-1, with TRBD2 identical over 14 bases. This CDR3 spans 16 amino acids. Germline CDR1 and CDR2: LNHDA and SQIVND (reference sequence). V trimming: 3 bases; J trimming: 8 bases; junction bases outside the gene matches: 6. The CDR3 loop reads CASSILGTSGSYEQFF. The CDR3 DNA follows: TGTGCCAGTAGTATCCTCGGGACTAGCGGGAGTTATGAGCAGTTCTTC.

The chain is built from TRBV9 and TRBJ1-5, with TRBD1 as a possible D gene (6 bases). This CDR3 has 15 amino acids. The ends were cut back, 2 bases at V and 5 bases at J, with 14 bases in the middle. Germline V lookup: CDR1 SGDLS, CDR2 YYNGEE. CDR3 DNA: TGTGCCAGCAGCGTGGGGGGGGCGAGGGATCAGCCCCAGCATTTT. Translating gives CASSVGGARDQPQHF.

This chain joins TRBV9 and TRBJ2-7, with TRBD2 identical over 7 bases. Germline V lookup: CDR1 SGDLS, CDR2 YYNGEE. J lost 2 bases, V lost 4 bases, and 12 bases had no gene match. CDR3 length: 16 residues. CDR3 sequence reads: CASSHNSLAATYEQYF. The CDR3 region has the DNA TGTGCCAGCAGCCATAACTCGCTAGCGGCAACCTACGAGCAGTACTTC.

CDR3 DNA sequence: TGCGCCAGCAGCCAAACGGGACAGGGGGCAGGTGGGGCCAACGTCCTGACTTTC. The encoded protein is CASSQTGQGAGGANVLTF. The rearrangement joins TRBV4-1 to TRBJ2-6; the match to TRBD1 covers 12 bases. With 2 bases clipped from V and 3 bases from J, the junction kept 5 bases outside the gene matches. The CDR3 sequence is 18 residues long. CDR1 and CDR2 (germline): MGHRA, YSYEKL.

This chain links TRBV4-1 with TRBJ2-7; D possibly corresponds to TRBD2 (5 bases). This CDR3 spans 15 amino acids. Germline CDR1 reads MGHRA; CDR2 reads YSYEKL. Between the trimmed V and J ends, which lost 1 base and 1 base, there was a span of 11 bases. CDR3 coding DNA: TGCGCCAGCAGCCAAGGCGGAGGATTTTCCTACGAGCAGTACTTC. Translation gives CASSQGGGFSYEQYF.

The V gene is TRBV7-9, the J gene TRBJ1-1, with D perhaps TRBD1 (6 bases). Germline CDR1 is SEHNR and CDR2 is FQNEAQ (reference sequence). CDR3 length: 15 amino acids. Trimming stripped 8 bases from V and 0 bases from J, with 16 bases between. As DNA, the CDR3 is TGTGCCAGCTTGTCAAGGGGGAACTTGAACACTGAAGCTTTCTTT. Translating gives CASLSRGNLNTEAFF.

The chain combines TRBV19 with TRBJ1-1; D may be TRBD1 (5 bases). Germline V gene lookup returns CDR1 LNHDA and CDR2 SQIVND (reference sequence). Trimming removed 3 bases at V and 5 bases at J, with 16 bases between. The CDR3 extends over 15 amino acids. CDR3 bases: TGTGCCAGTAGTATCGTGGGGACTTTGGGGACTGAAGCTTTCTTT. Protein product: CASSIVGTLGTEAFF.

V is TRBV5-1 and J is TRBJ1-1; TRBD1 matches 9 bases. CDR1 and CDR2 (germline): SGHRS, YFSETQ. Trimming took 7 bases from V and 6 from J; bases not matched to a gene: 4. The CDR3 loop spans 12 amino acids. CDR3 bases: TGCGCCAGCGGGACAGGGTCTCCTGAAGCTTTCTTT. Its protein is CASGTGSPEAFF.

The rearrangement uses TRBV19 and TRBJ2-1, with TRBD2 matching 9 bases. This CDR3 is 15 amino acids long. Germline V gives CDR1 LNHDA, CDR2 SQIVND (reference sequence). V lost 3 bases to trimming and J lost 4 bases; unmatched junction nucleotides: 4. CDR3 sequence reads: CASSIRSGSYNEQFF. In DNA form, the CDR3 reads TGTGCCAGTAGTATCCGTAGCGGGAGTTACAATGAGCAGTTCTTC.

J is TRBJ2-5 and V is TRBV5-1; the match to TRBD2 covers 7 bases. Germline V gene data show CDR1 as SGHRS and CDR2 as YFSETQ. Losses at the gene ends were 4 bases for V and 2 bases for J; bases not matched to a gene: 2. This CDR3 contains 13 residues. This CDR3 is CASSRGGQETQYF. DNA for the CDR3: TGCGCCAGCAGCCGGGGAGGGCAAGAGACCCAGTACTTC.

CDR3 sequence: CSGRDRGVRETQYF. CDR3 in DNA: TGCAGCGGCCGGGACAGGGGGGTAAGAGAGACCCAGTACTTC. J is TRBJ2-5 and V is TRBV29-1; 11 nucleotides line up with TRBD1. The trim removed 7 bases at V and 4 bases at J, leaving 8 bases unmatched. The CDR3 runs 14 residues. In germline, CDR1 is SQVTM, CDR2 ANQGSEA.

The rearrangement joins TRBV30 to TRBJ1-2; a possible D gene is TRBD1 (5 bases). V was pared by 0 bases and J by 5 bases, with 7 bases between. The CDR3 consists of 12 residues. Looked up from germline, CDR1 is GTSNPN and CDR2 is SVGIG (reference sequence). CDR3 in DNA: TGTGCCTGGAGTGTGACAGAGTATGGCTACACCTTC. This gives the protein CAWSVTEYGYTF.

V is TRBV15 and J is TRBJ2-1, with 7 bases identical to TRBD2. The V gene's germline CDR1 is LNHNV and CDR2 YYDKDF (reference sequence). With 5 bases clipped from V and 2 bases from J, the junction kept 3 bases outside the gene matches. The CDR3 loop spans 14 amino acids. The CDR3 spells CATSYGGTYNEQFF. DNA of the CDR3: TGTGCCACCAGCTACGGGGGGACCTACAATGAGCAGTTCTTC.

The chain combines TRBV27 with TRBJ1-5; 8 bases align to TRBD1. Trimming took 4 bases from V and 2 from J; bases not matched to a gene: 13. The CDR3 contains 18 residues. Germline CDR1 MNHEY, CDR2 SMNVEV (reference sequence). The CDR3 DNA reads as TGTGCCAGCAGTTCCCTAAGGACAGGGAAGATGGGCAATCAGCCCCAGCATTTT. The encoded protein is CASSSLRTGKMGNQPQHF.

As to this clone: The sample contains more than one DNA sequence encoding this CDR3. The genes are TRBV11-2 and TRBJ2-1, with 7 positions matching TRBD2. The V segment lost 4 bases and the J segment 7 bases; nucleotides outside the gene matches: 1. Germline CDR1 and CDR2: SGHAT and FQNNGV. CDR3 size: 12 residues. The chain's CDR3 is CASSSGGNEQFF. The CDR3 DNA reads TGTGCCAGCAGCTCCGGGGGGAATGAGCAGTTCTTC.

The chain recombines TRBV6-5 with TRBJ1-1, with 7 positions matching TRBD1. The trim removed 2 bases at V and 4 bases at J, leaving 7 bases unmatched. Looked up from germline, CDR1 is MNHEY and CDR2 is SVGAGI. The CDR3 sequence is 15 residues long. The CDR3 DNA reads TGTGCCAGCAGTTACGAGGGGGCGCAGGTCACTGAAGCTTTCTTT. Translating it yields CASSYEGAQVTEAFF.

The chain uses TRBV5-6 and TRBJ2-7; D might be TRBD1 (6 bases). Trimming cost V 7 bases and J 7 bases, with 18 bases left between them. Germline CDR1 and CDR2: SGHDT and YYEEEE. The CDR3 sequence is 13 residues long. As DNA, the CDR3 is TGTGCCAGCGCCAGGGGCACCACCGGGGAGCAGTACTTC. As protein: CASARGTTGEQYF.